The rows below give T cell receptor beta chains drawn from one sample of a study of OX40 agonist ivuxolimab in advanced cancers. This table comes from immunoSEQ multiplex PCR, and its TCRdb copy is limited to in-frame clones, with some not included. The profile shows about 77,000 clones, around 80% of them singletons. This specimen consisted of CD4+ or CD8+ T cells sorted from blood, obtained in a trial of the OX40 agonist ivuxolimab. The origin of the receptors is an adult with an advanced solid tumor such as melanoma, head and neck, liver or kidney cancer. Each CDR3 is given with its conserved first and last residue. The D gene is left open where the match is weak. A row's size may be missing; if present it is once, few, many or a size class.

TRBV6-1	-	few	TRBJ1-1	TGTGCCAGCAATAAGACAGTACAGAACACTGAAGCTTTCTTT	CASNKTVQNTEAFF
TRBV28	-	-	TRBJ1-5	TGTGCCAGCAACCCGCTTCGAGGGCTCAGGAATCAGCCCCAGCATTTT	CASNPLRGLRNQPQHF
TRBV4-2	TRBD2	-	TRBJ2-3	TGTGCCAGCCTAGGCGGGGGGCCACAAACTAGCACAGATACGCAGTATTTT	CASLGGGPQTSTDTQYF
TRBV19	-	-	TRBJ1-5	TGTGCCAGTAGCCGATTTCCGCTACCCCAGCATTTT	CASSRFPLPQHF
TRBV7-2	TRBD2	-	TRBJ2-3	TGTGCCAGCAGCTTAGATAGCGGGGGCTCAGATACGCAGTATTTT	CASSLDSGGSDTQYF
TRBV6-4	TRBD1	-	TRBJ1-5	TGTGCCAGCAGTGTAGGGACAGGCAGTCAGCCCCAGCATTTT	CASSVGTGSQPQHF
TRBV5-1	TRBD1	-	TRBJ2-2	TGCGCCAGCAGCGGGACAGGGGACACCGGGGAGCTGTTTTTT	CASSGTGDTGELFF
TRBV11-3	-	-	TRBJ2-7	TGTGCCAGCAGCGACCGGTCTTACGAGCAGTACTTC	CASSDRSYEQYF
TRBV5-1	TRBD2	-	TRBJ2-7	TGCGCCAGCAGCTCATTACTAGCGGGGGACGAGCAGTACTTC	CASSSLLAGDEQYF
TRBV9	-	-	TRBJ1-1	TGTGCCAGCAGCGTAGGGTGGCAGAACACTGAAGCTTTCTTT	CASSVGWQNTEAFF
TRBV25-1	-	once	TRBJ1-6	TGTGCCAGCAGTCCCACTCCGCCTGGGTCACCCCTCCACTTT	CASSPTPPGSPLHF
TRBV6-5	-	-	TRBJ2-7	TGTGCCAGCAGTTACTCGAACGTTCCCTACGAGCAGTACTTC	CASSYSNVPYEQYF
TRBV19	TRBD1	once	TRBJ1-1	TGTGCCAGTAGTATAGGGGGACAGAGATTCACTGAAGCTTTCTTT	CASSIGGQRFTEAFF
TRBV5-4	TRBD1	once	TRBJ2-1	TGTGCCAGCAGCACTCGACAGGGGCCCAACAATGAGCAGTTCTTC	CASSTRQGPNNEQFF
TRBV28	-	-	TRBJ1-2	TGTGCCAGCAGTTCAGGCAGGGGTAAGGTCTATGGCTACACCTTC	CASSSGRGKVYGYTF
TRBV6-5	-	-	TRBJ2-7	TGTGCCAGCAGTCCAAAGCGACAGTCCTACGAGCAGTACTTC	CASSPKRQSYEQYF
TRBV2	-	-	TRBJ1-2	TGTGCCAGCAGTGTAATCGCCGGGACCGAAAATGGCTACACCTTC	CASSVIAGTENGYTF
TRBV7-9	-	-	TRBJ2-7	TGTGCCAGCAGCGGTGCCTACGAGCAGTACTTC	CASSGAYEQYF
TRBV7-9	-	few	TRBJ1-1	TGTGCCAGCAGCTTAGTACAGGGTCGAGGTGAAGCTTTCTTT	CASSLVQGRGEAFF
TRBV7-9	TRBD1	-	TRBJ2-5	TGTGCCAGCAGTCAGACAGGGTCGGCAGGGGAGACCCAGTACTTC	CASSQTGSAGETQYF
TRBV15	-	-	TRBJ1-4	TGTGCCACCAGCAGAGATGGGGCGGCGACTGGGGAAAAACTGTTTTTT	CATSRDGAATGEKLFF
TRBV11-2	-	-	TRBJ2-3	TGTGCCAGCAGCTCCGGACTTTCAGATACGCAGTATTTT	CASSSGLSDTQYF
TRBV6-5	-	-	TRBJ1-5	TGTGCCAGCAGACAGAGTACCCATCAGCCCCAGCATTTT	CASRQSTHQPQHF
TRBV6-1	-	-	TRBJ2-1	TGTGCCAGCTCCCTCGAACCGGGATCCTACAATGAGCAGTTCTTC	CASSLEPGSYNEQFF
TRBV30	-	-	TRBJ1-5	TGTGCCTGGAGTGTAGCTGGCGATCAGCCCCAGCATTTT	CAWSVAGDQPQHF
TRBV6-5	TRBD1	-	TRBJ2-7	TGTGCCAGCAGCCTTACAGGGGGCTCCTACGAGCAGTACTTC	CASSLTGGSYEQYF
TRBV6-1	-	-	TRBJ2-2	TGTGCCACCGCGGGGAGCCTGAACACCGGGGAGCTGTTTTTT	CATAGSLNTGELFF
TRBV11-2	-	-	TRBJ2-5	TGTGCCAGCAGCCCTTCAAGCGTGCAAGAGACCCAGTACTTC	CASSPSSVQETQYF
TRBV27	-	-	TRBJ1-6	TGTGCCAGCAGTTTATCGGGGGTACGGACACCCCTCCACTTT	CASSLSGVRTPLHF
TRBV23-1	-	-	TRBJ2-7	TGCGCCAGCAGTCAATATCCCTGGGGGCCCTACGAGCAGTACTTC	CASSQYPWGPYEQYF
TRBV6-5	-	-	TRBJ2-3	TGTGCCAGCAGCTCCCGAGGGGATACGCAGTATTTT	CASSSRGDTQYF
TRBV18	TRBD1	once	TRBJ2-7	TGTGCCAGCTCATCGGGGACAGGGCCTACGGTCTACGAGCAGTACTTC	CASSSGTGPTVYEQYF
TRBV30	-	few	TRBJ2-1	TGTGCCTGGTACCGGGACTGGTACAATGAGCAGTTCTTC	CAWYRDWYNEQFF
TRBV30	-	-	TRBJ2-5	TGTGCCTGGAGTCCGCCACAGGGGGGGTTTGAGACCCAGTACTTC	CAWSPPQGGFETQYF
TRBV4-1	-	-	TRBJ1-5	TGCGCCAGCAGCCCGGGCCAGGGGTATCAGCCCCAGCATTTT	CASSPGQGYQPQHF